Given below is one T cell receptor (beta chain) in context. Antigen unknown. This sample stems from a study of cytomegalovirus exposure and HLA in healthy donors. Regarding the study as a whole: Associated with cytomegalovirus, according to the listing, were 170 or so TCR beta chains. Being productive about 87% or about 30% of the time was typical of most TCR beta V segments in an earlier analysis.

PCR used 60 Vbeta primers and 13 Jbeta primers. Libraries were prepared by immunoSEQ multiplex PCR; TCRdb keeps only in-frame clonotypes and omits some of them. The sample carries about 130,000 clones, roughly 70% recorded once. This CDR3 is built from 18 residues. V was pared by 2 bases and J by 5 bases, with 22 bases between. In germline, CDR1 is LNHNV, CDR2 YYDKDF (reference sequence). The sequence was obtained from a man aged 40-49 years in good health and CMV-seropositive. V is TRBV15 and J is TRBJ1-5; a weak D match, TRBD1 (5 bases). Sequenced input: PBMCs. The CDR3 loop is CATSRPAGLGSADQPQHF. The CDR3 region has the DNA TGTGCCACCAGCAGACCGGCAGGGTTGGGCAGTGCGGATCAGCCCCAGCATTTT.